This T cell receptor beta chain came from a study of blood T cells in healthy people across ages (dated by TCRdb to between 2014 and 2016). Turning to the overall study: In model experiments, template switching captured roughly one uniquely barcoded TCR beta cDNA molecule for every two T cells. The study analyzed two additional independent replicas of 1 million unique cDNA reads from the same blood draw for two donors, one aged 18 to 29 and one aged 80 or older. Four age groups were formed from the donors: young (average approximately 15 years), middle-aged (roughly 38), aged (roughly 56) and long-lived (about 80). Using deep sequencing normalized with unique cDNA molecular identifiers, the study measured how TCR beta repertoire diversity changes with age. Donors of different ages were randomly distributed across sequencing lanes to avoid experimental bias. Results the study describes overall, beyond this receptor: Estimates of total diversity based on one million sequenced T cells were regarded as lower bounds and as underestimates. Bulk unsorted PBMC profiling prevented conclusive comparison of naive and antigen-experienced compartments. A strong correlation was found between observed TCR beta diversity and the percentage of naive T cells measured by flow cytometry. As age increased, observed TCR beta diversity per million T cells dropped in a roughly linear way, and a significant reduction was already evident by age 40. Compared with the aged group, the long-lived group had more naive CD4+ T cells, fewer expanded clones and increased TCR diversity, suggesting age selection. Because the CMV infection status of the donors was unknown, age-related changes in expanded clonotypes may potentially have been confounded.

Library generation was performed with 5' RACE. The listed sequencing device is Illumina HiSeq 2500. A second PCR of about 7 to 12 cycles was performed with a sample-barcoded 5' primer and a J-beta primer mix. A template-switch 5' adaptor carrying 12 random nucleotides introduced a unique molecular identifier onto each TCR beta cDNA molecule. Each sample yielded at least 3 million CDR3-containing paired-end reads. All of the RNA was converted into first-strand cDNA using the Mint cDNA synthesis kit, with a TRBC-specific oligonucleotide serving as the primer. Following uracil-DNA glycosylase treatment, all cDNA underwent a first 18-cycle PCR with the universal primers M1SS and BC2_uni_R. The source study handled its data this way. Normalization of each sample was performed by random selection of 1 million high-quality reads, each carrying a distinct molecular identifier. Instead of being binned into consensus sequences, reads that shared molecular identifiers were thrown out. CDR3 identification, clonotype clustering and error correction used MiTCR with a Q25 quality threshold and the strictest error-elimination algorithm. Lower-bound total TCR beta diversity was estimated with a nonparametric unseen species model using Euler transformation. TCRdb ran its own pipeline on the public reads, namely fastp trimming at Q25 and MiXCR clone calling, and kept in-frame beta chains. Every distinct CDR3 protein forms one entry, paired with its most common genes and DNA. The V and J calls and clone size are TCRdb's, not the authors'. The sample contains 500,000 to 700,000 distinct CDR3 sequences, under 30% of them found a single time. Roughly 14% of the sample rests with the top ten.

This clonotype was seen ten or more times. Its recognized antigen is unknown. The input lacks base qualities; no much larger clone sits a single base away. The donors were some 36 Caucasian individuals from Russia, aged roughly 6 to 90 years, who were systemically healthy. Ten milliliters of peripheral blood were drawn from each donor into EDTA-treated Vacutainer tubes. Ficoll-Paque density-gradient centrifugation was used to isolate PBMCs, with at least 6 million per sample. Trizol reagent was used to extract total RNA from the PBMCs, yielding at least 5.5 micrograms per sample. The percentages of naive CD45RAhigh/CD27high T cells were determined by flow cytometry on a PBMC aliquot from every donor. The material sequenced was blood. The sequence came from a woman of 80 years or more in good health.

For the CDR3, the sequence is CATSEGLAGANEQFF. In nucleotide form, the sequence is TGTGCCACCAGTGAGGGACTAGCGGGGGCGAATGAGCAGTTCTTC. The sequence joins TRBV24-1 to TRBJ2-1; 14 bases in the middle match TRBD2. The germline V and J ends show losses of 4 bases and 7 bases respectively, and no gene match explains 2 bases of the junction. From the germline V gene, CDR1 is KGHDR and CDR2 is SFDVKD. Including cysteine and phenylalanine, the CDR3 has 15 amino acids. Of the read, only the CDR3 DNA is kept; its 45 bases are in frame from base 1.